This TCR beta chain was identified in a study of blood T cell repertoires in COVID-19. The wider study: Some COVID-19 samples were acute and others convalescent; all came from the United States, Italy and Spain.

Per the study methods: For nucleated cells, counts were estimated from reference gene primer amplification. Using immunoSEQ multiplex PCR, the repertoire was profiled, and TCRdb retains in-frame clones only, with some absent. The V and J calls and the clone size are those of that table, but D and trimming were determined from the DNA. The data contain 130,000 or so clones, approximately 86% of them singletons. Germline-derived CDR1 and CDR2 are LNHDA and SQIVND (reference sequence). This CDR3 comprises 15 residues. The V end lost 7 bases, the J end lost 1 base, and 14 bases lay between the germline ends. This clone was observed once.

V gene TRBV19 combines with J gene TRBJ1-5; no reliable D call. Sequencing was performed on peripheral blood. The TCR was taken from a woman aged 55-70 years with acute or convalescent COVID-19. CDR3 DNA: TGTGCCAGTATTCGTTTGGGAGGGAGCAATCAGCCCCAGCATTTT. Encoded protein: CASIRLGGSNQPQHF.